This T cell receptor beta chain was identified during a study of CD8+ T cells in alopecia areata. As for the study in general: It was 6 to 18 months of tofacitinib, and then there were 6 months off drug.

Germline lookup yields CDR1 SQVTM and CDR2 ANQGSEA. This CDR3 comprises 13 residues. Treatment specified: oral pan-JAK inhibitor, 5-10 mg twice daily. For this clone: Its antigen is as yet unknown.

Extracted RNA was reverse transcribed into cDNA, the sequencing template. Here immunoSEQ multiplex PCR was the method, and the copy in TCRdb shows in-frame clones only, minus some. The repertoire holds about 110,000 clones, approximately 51% seen once, with about 3.2% in the top ten. General study points: Scalp data also include sequences from resident alphabeta T cells of normal skin. Alopecia totalis/universalis scalp especially showed more expanded CD8+ clones than normal scalp.

The TCR sequence derives from a human donor with alopecia areata. The material was CD4+ T cells sorted from blood, obtained at week 24, from a patient treated with tofacitinib. The V and J genes are TRBV29-1 and TRBJ1-1; perhaps TRBD1 as D (6 bases). The CDR3 sequence is CSGKGLVRGVAFF. CDR3 nucleotide sequence: TGCAGTGGGAAGGGACTTGTGAGGGGGGTAGCTTTCTTT. Full variable domain (rest looked up from reference TRBV29-1 and TRBJ1-1): SAVISQKPSRDICQRGTSLTIQCQVDSQVTMMFWYRQQPGQSLTLIATANQGSEATYESGFVIDKFPISRPNLTFSTLTVSNMSPEDSSIYLCSGKGLVRGVAFFGQGTRLTVV.